This T cell receptor beta chain is drawn from a study of blood T cell repertoires in COVID-19 (dated by TCRdb to the early 2020s). Study-wide context: The collaborator samples originated in the United States, Italy and Spain and spanned the acute and convalescent phases of COVID-19. The prospective study material was composed of cDNA or gDNA derived from T cells, B-cell-depleted T cells, or PBMCs. Subjects who had been exposed to COVID-19, were actively infected with it, or had recovered from it provided the deeply sampled blood TCRbeta repertoires that made up the dataset. The repertoires were made available in a free public database intended to serve as a resource for research on the immune response to SARS-CoV-2. Samples were obtained from the ongoing ImmuneRACE study (first 160 participants) and from 1,000 to 1,500 subjects provided by 6 global collaborators. The sample metadata nearly always contained a de-identified subject ID, COVID-19 status, age in years and sex. Where available, HLA class I and class II types were obtained from metadata supplied by the sample provider rather than from assay-based typing.

TCRbeta CDR3 regions were amplified from genomic DNA by means of the immunoSEQ Assay, a bias-controlled multiplex PCR. In the paper's pipeline: Nucleated cell counts per sample were estimated from amplification of reference gene primers within the assay. To quantify the absolute abundance of each unique TCRbeta CDR3 rearrangement, sequence reads were collapsed and filtered. For each sample, productive Simpson clonality was calculated as the square root of Simpson's diversity index over productive rearrangements. Not all clones reach the TCRdb copy of this immuneACCESS table, which keeps in-frame sequences only. Checked studies attribute under half of the gap to unresolved V genes and leave the rest unexplained. V, J and clone size reflect that table, while D and trimming were determined from the DNA. A total of roughly 280,000 clones appear in this sample, 86% of them only once. Jointly, the top ten make up roughly 1.8% of the sample.

V gives up 3 bases and J gives up 7 bases, and the segment between their germline ends measures 19 bases. CDR3 length: 15 amino acids, cysteine to phenylalanine. Only the CDR3 DNA stays, 45 bases, in frame from base 1. The germline V gene provides CDR1 SGHDT and CDR2 YYEEEE. The study at large found these results: The quantity of clinical and demographic metadata differed by source and by participant and was supplied without curation.

Comments on this clone: No antigen is known for it. There are no base qualities to consult, and no much larger clone falls within one base.

Each collaborating institution followed its own protocols to collect whole blood in K2EDTA tubes. For TCRbeta analysis, collaborators shipped samples in one of three forms: frozen whole blood, isolated PBMCs, or DNA extracted from either of those sample types. The chain links TRBV5-6 with TRBJ2-5, with TRBD1 as a weak D call on 5 bases. Material: peripheral blood. This receptor was identified in a man aged 25-45 years with active or convalescent COVID-19. The nucleotide sequence is TGTGCCAGCAGCTCCCTGACGGATTACCAGGGGACCCAGTACTTC. Protein translation: CASSSLTDYQGTQYF. Reference TRBV5-6 and TRBJ2-5 proteins supply the regions before and after the CDR3; the full variable domain is: DAGVTQSPTHLIKTRGQQVTLRCSPKSGHDTVSWYQQALGQGPQFIFQYYEEEERQRGNFPDRFSGHQFPNYSSELNVNALLLGDSALYLCASSSLTDYQGTQYFGPGTRLLVL.